Described below is a single T cell receptor beta chain sequence and its context. These data are taken from a study of blood T cell repertoires in COVID-19. As for the study in general: COVID-19 samples, acute and convalescent, were from the United States, Italy and Spain.

Germline V gene data show CDR1 as SGHTA and CDR2 as FQGTGA. J gave up 4 bases and V 1 base, and 5 bases lay outside the gene matches. The CDR3 consists of 17 residues. In the authors' methods: Researchers report that nucleated cell counts were estimated from reference gene primer amplification. Generated by immunoSEQ multiplex PCR, the TCRdb table keeps only in-frame clones and is missing some. That table is the source of V, J and clone size, and D and trimming were worked out from the DNA. This sample has approximately 62,000 clones, with around 89% found just once. Sequencing was performed on peripheral blood. This chain joins TRBV7-3 and TRBJ2-2; 11 bases are a match to TRBD2. This TCR came from a human donor with active COVID-19. The donor label of this sample is uncertain. The CDR3 region has the DNA TGTGCCAGCAGCTTAATAGCCCTAGCGGGGGGCACCGGGGAGCTGTTTTTT. It encodes CASSLIALAGGTGELFF.